This T cell receptor beta chain was recorded in a study of cytotoxic CD8 clonotypes in ibrutinib-treated CLL. Looking at the study overall: Once patients had received a median 12 months of treatment, range 6 to 36, response samples were obtained.

General study points: Clonality (at baseline) was higher than in age-matched healthy donors and tracked circulating CD8+ T-cell counts.

CDR3 length: 11 amino acids. From germline, CDR1 is MDHEN and CDR2 SYDVKM. Between the trimmed V and J ends, which lost 5 bases and 3 bases, there was a span of 4 bases. Repertoires were generated with immunoSEQ multiplex PCR, while TCRdb's copy carries only in-frame clones and drops some. The sample lists under 200,000 clones, 81% occurring once. A remark on this clone: Its cognate antigen is unknown.

The TCR originated in a human donor with chronic lymphocytic leukemia. Sample: PBMCs, taken after 12 months of ibrutinib treatment. The rearrangement joins TRBV28 to TRBJ1-1; D not resolved. The CDR3, as DNA: TGTGCCAGCAGTGCGTACACTGAAGCTTTCTTT. Amino acid sequence: CASSAYTEAFF.